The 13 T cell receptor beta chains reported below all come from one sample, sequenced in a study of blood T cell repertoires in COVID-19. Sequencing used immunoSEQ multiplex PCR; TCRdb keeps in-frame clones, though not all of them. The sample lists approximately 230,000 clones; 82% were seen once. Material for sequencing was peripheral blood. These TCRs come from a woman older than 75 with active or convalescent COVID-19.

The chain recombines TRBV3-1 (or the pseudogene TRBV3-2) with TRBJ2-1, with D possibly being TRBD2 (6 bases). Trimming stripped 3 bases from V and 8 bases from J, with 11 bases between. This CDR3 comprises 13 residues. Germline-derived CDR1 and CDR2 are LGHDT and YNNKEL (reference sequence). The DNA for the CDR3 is TGTGCCAGCAGCCAGGACTATTTCCATGAGCAGTTCTTC. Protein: CASSQDYFHEQFF.

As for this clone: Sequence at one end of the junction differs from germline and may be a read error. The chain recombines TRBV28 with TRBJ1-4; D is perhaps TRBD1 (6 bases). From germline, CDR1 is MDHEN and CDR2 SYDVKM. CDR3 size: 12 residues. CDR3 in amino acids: CASNLQGEKLFF. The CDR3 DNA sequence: TGTGCCAGCAATTTACAGGGTGAAAAACTGTTTTTT.

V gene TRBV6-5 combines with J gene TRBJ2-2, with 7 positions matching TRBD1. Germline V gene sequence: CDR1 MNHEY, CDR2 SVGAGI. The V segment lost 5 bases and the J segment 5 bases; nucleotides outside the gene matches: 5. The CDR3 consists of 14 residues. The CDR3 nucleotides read TGTGCCAGCAGTCGGGCAGGGGGAACCGGGGAGCTGTTTTTT. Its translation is CASSRAGGTGELFF.

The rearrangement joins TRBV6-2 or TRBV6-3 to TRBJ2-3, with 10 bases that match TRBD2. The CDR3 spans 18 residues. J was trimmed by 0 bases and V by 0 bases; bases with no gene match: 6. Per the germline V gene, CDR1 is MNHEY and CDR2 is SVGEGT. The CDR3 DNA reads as TGTGCCAGCAGTTACTCGAAAGGACTAGCGGTTAGCACAGATACGCAGTATTTT. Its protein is CASSYSKGLAVSTDTQYF.

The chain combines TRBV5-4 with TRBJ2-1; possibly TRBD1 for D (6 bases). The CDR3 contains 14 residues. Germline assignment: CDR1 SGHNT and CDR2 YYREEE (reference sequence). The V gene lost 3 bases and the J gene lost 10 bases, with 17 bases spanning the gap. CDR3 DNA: TGTGCCAGCAGCTCCGAGGCCGGAGACAGGGAGCAGTTCTTC. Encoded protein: CASSSEAGDREQFF.

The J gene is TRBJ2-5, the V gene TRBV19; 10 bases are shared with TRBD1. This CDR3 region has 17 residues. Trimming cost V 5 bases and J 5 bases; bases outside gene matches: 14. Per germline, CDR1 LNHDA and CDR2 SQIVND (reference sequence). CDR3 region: CASSDPPGTGVRETQYF. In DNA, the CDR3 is TGTGCCAGTAGTGACCCTCCCGGGACAGGGGTTCGGGAGACCCAGTACTTC.

The CDR3 nucleotides read TGTGCCAGCTCACCGCAGGGTTCTAGCACAGATACGCAGTATTTT. It codes for CASSPQGSSTDTQYF. The chain employs TRBV18 and TRBJ2-3, with D tentatively TRBD1 (5 bases). CDR3 length: 15 amino acids. V shed 3 bases and J shed 0 bases, with 10 bases lying between them. CDR1 and CDR2 from the germline V gene are KGHSH and LQKENI.

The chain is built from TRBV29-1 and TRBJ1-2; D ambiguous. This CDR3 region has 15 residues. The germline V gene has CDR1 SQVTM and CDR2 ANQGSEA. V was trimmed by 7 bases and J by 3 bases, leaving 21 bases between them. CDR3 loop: CSANREGDLDYGYTF. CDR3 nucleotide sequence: TGCAGCGCCAACCGGGAGGGAGATTTGGACTATGGCTACACCTTC.

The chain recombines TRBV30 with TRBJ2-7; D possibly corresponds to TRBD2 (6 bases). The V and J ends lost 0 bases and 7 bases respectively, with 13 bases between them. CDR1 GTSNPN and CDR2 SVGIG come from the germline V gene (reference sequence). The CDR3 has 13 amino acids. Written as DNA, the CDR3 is TGTGCCTGGAGTGTTATAGGACGGGAGGAGCAGTACTTC. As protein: CAWSVIGREEQYF. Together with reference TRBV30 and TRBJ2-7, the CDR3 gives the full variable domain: SQTIHQWPATLVQPVGSPLSLECTVEGTSNPNLYWYRQAAGRGLQLLFYSVGIGQISSEVPQNLSASRPQDRQFILSSKKLLLSDSGFYLCAWSVIGREEQYFGPGTRLTVT.

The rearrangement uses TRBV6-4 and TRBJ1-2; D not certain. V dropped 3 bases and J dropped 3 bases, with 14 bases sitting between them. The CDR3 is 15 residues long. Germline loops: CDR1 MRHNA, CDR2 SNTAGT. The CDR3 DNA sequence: TGTGCCAGCAGTGATAAGCAGCGTTGGCACTATGGCTACACCTTC. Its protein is CASSDKQRWHYGYTF.

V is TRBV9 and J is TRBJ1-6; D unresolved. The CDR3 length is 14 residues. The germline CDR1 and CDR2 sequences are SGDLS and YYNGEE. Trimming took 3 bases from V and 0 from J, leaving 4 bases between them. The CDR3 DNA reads TGTGCCAGCAGCGGTAACTCCTATAATTCACCCCTCCACTTT. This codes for CASSGNSYNSPLHF.

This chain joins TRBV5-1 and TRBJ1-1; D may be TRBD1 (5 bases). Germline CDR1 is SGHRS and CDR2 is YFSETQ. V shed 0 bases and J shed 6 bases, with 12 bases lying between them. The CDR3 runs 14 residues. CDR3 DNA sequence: TGCGCCAGCAGCTTGGAGGCAGGGAGGGCTGAAGCTTTCTTT. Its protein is CASSLEAGRAEAFF. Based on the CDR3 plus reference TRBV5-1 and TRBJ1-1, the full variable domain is KAGVTQTPRYLIKTRGQQVTLSCSPISGHRSVSWYQQTPGQGLQFLFEYFSETQRNKGNFPGRFSGRQFSNSRSEMNVSTLELGDSALYLCASSLEAGRAEAFFGQGTRLTVV.

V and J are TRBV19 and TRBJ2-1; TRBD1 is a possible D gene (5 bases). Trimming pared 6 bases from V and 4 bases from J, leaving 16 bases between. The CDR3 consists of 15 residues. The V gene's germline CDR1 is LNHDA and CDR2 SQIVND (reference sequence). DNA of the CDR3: TGTGCCAGTAGCTCATCCGCTCAGGGTTACAATGAGCAGTTCTTC. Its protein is CASSSSAQGYNEQFF.